This T cell receptor beta chain derives from a study of blood T cell repertoires in COVID-19. The length of the CDR3 is 14 residues. Germline-derived CDR1 and CDR2 are MNHEY and SMNVEV (reference sequence). Trimming left V 2 bases short and J 1 base short, with 8 bases between. Per the original methods: Estimated nucleated cell counts came from reference gene primer amplification. Clones were sequenced by immunoSEQ multiplex PCR, and TCRdb holds only the in-frame ones, with some missing. Clonal size and the V and J genes are those of that table, whereas D and trimming came from the DNA. This table has roughly 150,000 clones, 76% appearing once.

The TCR sequence derives from a woman of 80 years or more with acute or convalescent COVID-19. The sequenced sample consisted of peripheral blood. The genes are TRBV27 and TRBJ1-1; D remains ambiguous. The CDR3 DNA reads TGTGCCAGCAGTTTAGAGGAAGGGAACACTGAAGCTTTCTTT. Protein sequence: CASSLEEGNTEAFF.